A single sample is the source of the 28 T cell receptor beta chains below, sequenced in a study of identical twins. Each CDR3 protein gets one entry after TCRdb re-called the 5' RACE reads with MiXCR. This sample carries some 570,000 distinct CDR3 sequences, 20% to 25% of them seen once, and the ten largest clones take approximately 0.48%. These data were likewise used in another study, on yellow fever vaccine responses in identical twins.

The specimen was CD4+ T cells sorted from blood. These receptors all come from a woman between 18 and 29 years old in good health.

The chain is built from TRBV5-5 and TRBJ2-3, with 11 bases identical to TRBD2. CDR1 and CDR2 from the germline V gene are SGHKS and YYEKEE (reference sequence). V gave up 4 bases and J gave up 5 bases; unmatched junction bases: 12. The CDR3 is 17 residues long. The CDR3 is CASSRGVSGGAGDTQYF. The CDR3 DNA is TGTGCCAGCAGCCGTGGGGTTAGCGGGGGGGCCGGAGATACGCAGTATTTT.

This clonotype was counted only a few times. The chain carries TRBV12-3 or TRBV12-4 and TRBJ1-6; 7 positions agree with TRBD1. V shed 4 bases, J shed 8 bases, and the junction held 5 bases outside the gene matches. The CDR3 totals 14 residues. CDR3 sequence reads: CASSSTGVDSPLHF. In DNA form, the CDR3 reads TGTGCCAGCAGTTCCACAGGGGTAGATTCACCCCTCCACTTT.

The chain is built from TRBV5-1 and TRBJ1-1, with D possibly being TRBD1 (5 bases). The CDR3 runs 15 residues. V was clipped by 5 bases and J by 1 base, with 15 bases between them. Per the germline V gene, CDR1 is SGHRS and CDR2 is YFSETQ. The CDR3 protein is CASRSQGWENTEAFF. In DNA, the CDR3 is TGCGCCAGCAGGTCCCAGGGTTGGGAGAACACTGAAGCTTTCTTT.

In this sample, this clonotype turned up a few times. V is TRBV24-1 and J is TRBJ2-1; D might be TRBD2 (6 bases). Germline V CDR1 and CDR2: KGHDR, SFDVKD. The CDR3 length is 17 residues. V was clipped by 3 bases and J by 6 bases, with 20 bases between them. CDR3 loop: CATSDLRDSHRGNEQFF. As DNA, the CDR3 is TGTGCCACCAGTGATCTCCGGGACTCCCATCGGGGCAATGAGCAGTTCTTC.

The CDR3 region has the DNA TGTGCCAGCAGATGGCTGGGCGGCACAGATACGCAGTATTTT. This gives the protein CASRWLGGTDTQYF. This rearrangement joins TRBV6-2 or TRBV6-3 to TRBJ2-3; D is uncertain. V lost 6 bases and J lost 1, with 11 bases in between. The CDR3 is 14 residues long. Germline CDR1 and CDR2: MNHEY and SVGEGT.

In its sample, this clonotype was seen a few times. V usage is TRBV7-2 and J usage is TRBJ2-5; 11 positions match TRBD2. J lost 1 base, V lost 6 bases, and 7 bases had no gene match. The CDR3 has 16 amino acids. Germline lookup yields CDR1 SGHTA and CDR2 FQGNSA. This CDR3 is CASSPGLAGFQETQYF. The CDR3 DNA reads as TGTGCCAGCAGTCCCGGACTAGCGGGTTTCCAAGAGACCCAGTACTTC. The entire variable domain, with the rest obtained from reference TRBV7-2 and TRBJ2-5, is as follows: GAGVSQSPSNKVTEKGKDVELRCDPISGHTALYWYRQSLGQGLEFLIYFQGNSAPDKSGLPSDRFSAERTGGSVSTLTIQRTQQEDSAVYLCASSPGLAGFQETQYFGPGTRLLVL.

This clonotype has a handful of counts. The J gene is TRBJ1-6, the V gene TRBV12-3 or TRBV12-4; D uncertain. The CDR3 contains 13 residues. V was pared by 6 bases and J by 6 bases, with 9 bases between. The CDR3 spells CASRLSINSPLHF. In DNA form, the CDR3 reads TGTGCCAGCAGGTTGTCTATTAATTCACCCCTCCACTTT.

This clonotype was seen only a few times. The V call is TRBV5-1, the J call TRBJ2-5, with a tentative D call TRBD1 (6 bases). CDR3 length: 16 residues. V lost 4 bases and J lost 2, with 18 bases in between. Germline V gene sequence: CDR1 SGHRS, CDR2 YFSETQ. The CDR3 region is CASSVGYSGTQETQYF. The DNA for the CDR3 is TGCGCCAGCAGCGTTGGGTATTCTGGGACACAAGAGACCCAGTACTTC.

This clonotype was seen more than once but under ten times. The chain joins TRBV12-3 or TRBV12-4 to TRBJ1-3, with a possible D match to TRBD1 (6 bases). The V and J ends lost 3 bases and 3 bases respectively, with 12 bases between them. The CDR3 consists of 15 residues. DNA for the CDR3: TGTGCCAGCAGTTTTTGGGGGGCGGATGGAAACACCATATATTTT. As protein: CASSFWGADGNTIYF.

This clonotype was counted a single time. The chain has TRBV5-1 and TRBJ2-1, with unresolved D. V was pared by 5 bases and J by 5 bases, with 17 bases between. The CDR3 length is 15 residues. Germline V gene sequence: CDR1 SGHRS, CDR2 YFSETQ. This CDR3 reads CASRLFGPLDNEQFF. Here the CDR3 DNA reads TGCGCCAGCAGACTGTTTGGGCCACTCGACAATGAGCAGTTCTTC. The whole variable domain, remainder taken from reference TRBV5-1 and TRBJ2-1, is KAGVTQTPRYLIKTRGQQVTLSCSPISGHRSVSWYQQTPGQGLQFLFEYFSETQRNKGNFPGRFSGRQFSNSRSEMNVSTLELGDSALYLCASRLFGPLDNEQFFGPGTRLTVL.

The chain links TRBV12-3 or TRBV12-4 to TRBJ1-5, with TRBD1 as a possible D gene (6 bases). This CDR3 is built from 14 residues. Trimming removed 5 bases at V and 6 bases at J, with 14 bases between. As DNA, the CDR3 is TGTGCCAGCAGTCAAAGGACAGCGGGTCAGCCCCAGCATTTT. This encodes CASSQRTAGQPQHF.

This clonotype was detected only a few times. The chain recombines TRBV12-3 or TRBV12-4 with TRBJ2-5, with D tentatively TRBD1 or TRBD2 (5 bases each). The V end lost 5 bases, the J end lost 4 bases, and 14 bases lay between the germline ends. This CDR3 is built from 14 residues. The CDR3, as DNA: TGTGCCAGCAGTCGTTTCAGGGACGGAGAGACCCAGTACTTC. This gives the protein CASSRFRDGETQYF.

The gene calls are TRBV28 and TRBJ2-3, with 10 nucleotides matching TRBD1. The CDR3 is 14 amino acids. Trimming cost V 6 bases and J 5 bases; bases outside gene matches: 5. The germline V gene has CDR1 MDHEN and CDR2 SYDVKM. The CDR3, as DNA: TGTGCCAGCAGGGGGGACAGGGGTGGAGATACGCAGTATTTT. Its protein product is CASRGDRGGDTQYF.

This sequence joins TRBV10-1 and TRBJ2-2; D ambiguous. Germline CDR1 reads WNHNN; CDR2 reads SYGVQD (reference sequence). Trimming left V 7 bases short and J 5 bases short, with 14 bases between. This CDR3 contains 14 residues. CDR3 sequence reads: CASKEGTKTGELFF. The DNA for the CDR3 is TGCGCCAGCAAAGAAGGAACCAAAACCGGGGAGCTGTTTTTT.

The rearrangement uses TRBV18 and TRBJ1-1; D perhaps matches TRBD1 (5 bases). Per germline, CDR1 KGHSH and CDR2 LQKENI. The V and J ends lost 8 bases and 1 base respectively, with 11 bases between them. The CDR3 has 13 amino acids. In nucleotides, the CDR3 is TGTGCCAGCCACCGGGACCGGAACACTGAAGCTTTCTTT. Translated: CASHRDRNTEAFF.

This sequence joins TRBV7-2 and TRBJ1-6; D ambiguous. The CDR3 consists of 14 residues. V was clipped by 7 bases and J by 8 bases, with 15 bases between them. CDR1 is SGHTA and CDR2 is FQGNSA in the germline V gene. CDR3 sequence: CASTSSPVYSPLHF. The CDR3 coding sequence is TGTGCCAGCACCTCATCCCCCGTATATTCACCCCTCCACTTT.

This clonotype has ten or more counts. The gene calls are TRBV7-8 and TRBJ2-1, with 11 bases lining up with TRBD2. Germline CDR1 and CDR2: SGHVS and FQNEAQ. The CDR3 loop spans 15 amino acids. V gave up 5 bases and J gave up 9 bases; unmatched junction bases: 9. The CDR3 loop is CASSPLAGGPGEQFF. The CDR3, as DNA: TGTGCCAGCAGCCCCTTAGCGGGAGGGCCGGGTGAGCAGTTCTTC.

CDR3 amino acids: CATSDRDYGYTF. The DNA for the CDR3 is TGTGCCACTTCCGACAGAGACTATGGCTACACCTTC. This chain connects TRBV24-1 to TRBJ1-2; possible D gene TRBD1, 5 bases. The CDR3 covers 12 residues. With 10 bases removed from V and 3 bases from J, the gap between germline ends came to 11 bases. Germline CDR1 reads KGHDR; CDR2 reads SFDVKD.

This clonotype was seen more than once but under ten times. The chain joins TRBV15 to TRBJ1-1, with D hard to call. The V and J ends lost 4 bases and 4 bases respectively, with 13 bases between them. From germline, CDR1 is LNHNV and CDR2 YYDKDF (reference sequence). CDR3 length: 14 residues. The CDR3 loop is CATSMRSLGTEAFF. The CDR3, as DNA: TGTGCCACCAGCATGCGGTCGCTGGGCACTGAAGCTTTCTTT.

The V and J genes are TRBV5-5 and TRBJ1-3; TRBD1 is a possible D gene (5 bases). Trimming pared 7 bases from V and 7 bases from J, leaving 15 bases between. CDR1 is SGHKS, CDR2 YYEKEE, per germline (reference sequence). The CDR3 totals 13 residues. CDR3 nucleotides: TGTGCCAGCGTCTGGGGGACGGCGAACACCATATATTTT. It yields the protein CASVWGTANTIYF.

There are a few counts of this clonotype. The CDR3 DNA reads TGTGCCAGCAGCCGCCGATCCCCCACAGGGACAGATACGCAGTATTTT. The encoded protein is CASSRRSPTGTDTQYF. The chain uses TRBV12-3 or TRBV12-4 and TRBJ2-3; possibly TRBD1 for D (6 bases). V was cut by 6 bases and J by 3 bases, with 19 bases left in between. The CDR3 sequence is 16 residues long.

The chain joins TRBV18 to TRBJ2-2; D perhaps matches TRBD1 (6 bases). Trimming took off 2 bases at V and 5 bases at J, with 12 bases between the two ends. Germline V gene data show CDR1 as KGHSH and CDR2 as LQKENI. The length of the CDR3 is 15 residues. The CDR3 loop reads CASSPATGETGELFF. The CDR3 nucleotides read TGTGCCAGCTCACCAGCGACAGGAGAAACCGGGGAGCTGTTTTTT.

This clonotype was seen a handful of times. The V call is TRBV7-9, the J call TRBJ2-3, with 10 bases that match TRBD1. Germline V lookup: CDR1 SEHNR, CDR2 FQNEAQ (reference sequence). The CDR3 contains 13 residues. The J segment lost 13 bases and the V segment lost 5 bases, leaving 9 bases of the junction unmatched. The CDR3 region has the DNA TGTGCCAGCAGCCTCAGGGACAGGGGAACGGAGTATTTT. The encoded protein is CASSLRDRGTEYF.

This clonotype was counted between two and nine times. The chain uses TRBV20-1 and TRBJ1-1, with a tentative D call TRBD1 (6 bases). This CDR3 is built from 16 residues. The germline gives CDR1 DFQATT, CDR2 SNEGSKA (reference sequence). Trimming cost V 1 base and J 1 base, with 16 bases left between them. CDR3 sequence: CSARASDGTQNTEAFF. CDR3 DNA: TGCAGTGCTAGAGCTTCTGACGGGACACAGAACACTGAAGCTTTCTTT.

The chain couples TRBV12-3 or TRBV12-4 to TRBJ2-3, with 8 nucleotides matching TRBD1. The J segment lost 3 bases and the V segment lost 5 bases, leaving 13 bases of the junction unmatched. CDR3 length equals 17 residues. This chain's CDR3 is CASSVRGRIRITDTQYF. CDR3 DNA sequence: TGTGCCAGCAGTGTCAGGGGGCGCATCCGAATAACAGATACGCAGTATTTT.

The sample holds a few counts of this clonotype. The CDR3 DNA sequence: TGCGCCAGCAGCTCGGGGGGCATAGTCACTGAAGCTTTCTTT. Translated: CASSSGGIVTEAFF. The J gene is TRBJ1-1, the V gene TRBV5-1, with D possibly matching TRBD1 (6 bases). CDR3 length: 14 amino acids. V lost 3 bases, J lost 4 bases, and 13 bases lay in between. Germline CDR1 SGHRS, CDR2 YFSETQ.

J is TRBJ1-3 and V is TRBV6-4; weak D call: TRBD1 (5 bases). This CDR3 has 16 residues. The germline V and J ends were trimmed by 8 bases and 0 bases, with 17 bases remaining between them. Germline V gives CDR1 MRHNA, CDR2 SNTAGT. CDR3 bases: TGTGCCAGCCAGAGTCGGGGGGAGCTCTCTGGAAACACCATATATTTT. Residues: CASQSRGELSGNTIYF.

This clonotype was counted many times. This chain joins TRBV20-1 and TRBJ1-2; the D gene is possibly TRBD1 (5 bases). Per germline, CDR1 DFQATT and CDR2 SNEGSKA (reference sequence). Deletions cut 6 bases from V and 4 bases from J, with 12 bases between. The CDR3 loop spans 12 amino acids. This CDR3 is CSAPQGSYGYTF. The CDR3 DNA sequence: TGCAGTGCGCCGCAGGGTAGCTATGGCTACACCTTC.